This T cell receptor (beta chain) was sequenced during a study of Ad26.COV2.S vaccination and SARS-CoV-2 variants. Study outcomes and limitations: Vaccine and placebo groups showed comparable non-spike TCR breadth.

Concerning this clone itself: As yet, its antigen is unknown.

The assay was immunoSEQ multiplex PCR, and TCRdb's table has in-frame clones only and misses some. Seen here are about 350,000 clones, roughly 94% observed once, and the top ten hold 3% to 5%. The junction had 15 bases not matched to a gene; V was cut back by 4 bases and J by 0 bases. Germline assignment: CDR1 SQVTM and CDR2 ANQGSEA. The CDR3 runs 18 residues. The chain uses TRBV29-1 and TRBJ2-1; TRBD1 matches 7 bases. The clonotype originates from a human donor who had recovered from COVID-19. The sample was peripheral blood, taken after recovery from COVID-19. CDR3 bases: TGCAGCGTTGTCGGTGGACAGGAACTAACCCGCTCCTACAATGAGCAGTTCTTC. This sequence encodes CSVVGGQELTRSYNEQFF.